The present entry profiles one T cell receptor (beta chain) with its context. The assay was immunoSEQ multiplex PCR, and TCRdb's table has in-frame clones only and misses some. This table holds about 120,000 clones, less than 90% found once. Trimming stripped 0 bases from V and 3 bases from J, with 10 bases between. Germline loops: CDR1 SGHRS, CDR2 YFSETQ. CDR3 length: 14 amino acids. These data are taken from a study of blood T cell repertoires in COVID-19. Study background: Sites across the United States, Italy and Spain contributed samples from acute and convalescent COVID-19.

Sequenced sample: peripheral blood. The TCR was taken from an elderly man with acute or convalescent COVID-19. J is TRBJ2-7 and V is TRBV5-1; tentatively, D is TRBD2 (6 bases). CDR3 residues: CASSLDPGSYEQYF. The CDR3 nucleotides are TGCGCCAGCAGCTTGGATCCCGGGAGCTACGAGCAGTACTTC.